These T cell receptor beta chains were read from a single sample in a study of blood T cell repertoires in COVID-19. Profiled with immunoSEQ multiplex PCR; TCRdb holds only in-frame clones, not every one. The repertoire includes 130,000 or so clones, 84% of them detected once, and 1.4% to 1.5% sits in the top ten. The specimen sequenced was peripheral blood. The receptors were sampled from a man in his 60s with acute or convalescent COVID-19. CDR3s leave out the opening cysteine and the closing phenylalanine or tryptophan. The order of the fields is V gene, J gene, CDR3 protein.

>TRBV7-3|TRBJ2-3
ASSSLSGDTQY
>TRBV7-7|TRBJ2-6
ASSPNIGANVLT
>TRBV7-9|TRBJ2-7
ASSSPQASYEQY
>TRBV3-1/TRBV3-2|TRBJ2-3
ASSRSGAGTDTQY
>TRBV7-9|TRBJ2-7
ASSLEGALNYEQY
>TRBV19|TRBJ1-4
ASSIPSGGLEEKLF
>TRBV6-5|TRBJ2-1
ASIRSAMYNEQF
>TRBV14|TRBJ2-7
ASSRYRGPSEQY
>TRBV5-4|TRBJ1-1
ASSGRQGANTEAF
>TRBV5-1|TRBJ2-3
ASSLSGGVRTDTQY
>TRBV2|TRBJ2-6
ASKSESSGANVLT
>TRBV24-1|TRBJ2-5
ATSDPTGQETQY
>TRBV9|TRBJ2-7
ASSVEAGTYEQY
>TRBV27|TRBJ2-3
ASSLANVRTDTQY
>TRBV3-1/TRBV3-2|TRBJ2-5
ASSHWARREETQY
>TRBV9|TRBJ2-2
ASSVGGAGYTGELF
>TRBV7-6|TRBJ2-2
ASSIGLGPGELF